This section outlines one T cell receptor beta chain sequence together with its context. This entry comes from a study of shared clonotypes between healthy human individuals. V trimming: 3 bases; J trimming: 7 bases; junction bases outside the gene matches: 6. CDR1 SGDLS and CDR2 YYNGEE come from the germline V gene. CDR3 length equals 14 residues. Libraries were prepared by immunoSEQ multiplex PCR; TCRdb keeps only in-frame clonotypes and omits some of them. The sample comprises roughly 1,600,000 clones, 97% to 99% of which are singletons, and roughly 0.35% rests with the top ten. The TCR was taken from a man aged 25-40 years in good health. The gene calls are TRBV9 and TRBJ2-7; TRBD2 agrees at 11 bases. Sequencing used naive CD4+ T cells sorted from blood. Stated subset: CD45RA+ positively selected. The CDR3 loop is CASSEGLADLEQYF. The CDR3 coding sequence is TGTGCCAGCAGCGAGGGACTAGCGGATTTGGAGCAGTACTTC.